This TCR beta chain appears in the sequencing data of a study of shared clonotypes between healthy human individuals. About the research overall: Three plates each covered CD4 naive and memory; CD8 naive two, CD8 memory one. Study-wide results and caveats: A handful of donors held around 5% of naive CD4 clonotypes in common. Sequencing of the sorted subsets was shown by rarefaction to be incomplete despite large depth.

To note about this clone: Its antigen is not known. This specimen includes other DNA sequences encoding the same CDR3.

Profiling relied on immunoSEQ multiplex PCR, and the TCRdb table lists in-frame clones only, not all of them. The table lists about 2.3 million clones, 80% to 95% of them singletons. This TCR came from a man younger than 35 in good health. Some clones in this sample may be carry-over from other donors' samples. Sequencing input: naive CD4+ T cells from PBMCs. Subset noted: CD45RA+ positively selected.

The CDR3: CSARGIETQYF. CDR3 coding DNA: TGCAGTGCTAGAGGAATTGAGACCCAGTACTTC. The genes are TRBV20-1 and TRBJ2-5, with unresolved D. Germline V gene lookup returns CDR1 DFQATT and CDR2 SNEGSKA (reference sequence). V lost 1 base and J 5 bases, leaving 5 bases between the germline ends. The CDR3 loop spans 11 amino acids.